The rows below give T cell receptor beta chains drawn from one sample of a study of T cell responses to AZD1222 COVID-19 vaccine. This table comes from immunoSEQ multiplex PCR, and its TCRdb copy is limited to in-frame clones, with some not included. The sample has about 75,000 clones; around 89% are singletons. The sequencing used peripheral blood, collected 28 days after the second dose of the MenACWY control vaccine. The receptors were gathered from an adult who received the MenACWY meningococcal vaccine as a control. Each CDR3 is given with its conserved first and last residue. The D gene is left open where the match is weak. The listing skips clone size in some rows; elsewhere it reads once, few, many or a size class.

TRBV12-5	NA	TRBJ1-2	NA	CASGLRTYGYTF	TGTGCTAGTGGGTTGCGCACCTATGGCTACACCTTC
TRBV5-1	TRBD1	TRBJ2-5	NA	CASSRAGQGAQETQYF	TGCGCCAGCAGCCGAGCGGGACAGGGGGCACAAGAGACCCAGTACTTC
TRBV5-1	NA	TRBJ2-5	NA	CASSLLSIEETQYF	TGCGCCAGCAGCTTGCTCTCCATCGAGGAGACCCAGTACTTC
TRBV3-1/TRBV3-2	NA	TRBJ1-3	NA	CASVGGNTIYF	TGTGCCAGCGTCGGCGGGAACACCATATATTTT
TRBV4-2	TRBD1	TRBJ2-1	NA	CASGPRDRIGDEQFF	TGTGCCAGCGGCCCCCGGGACAGAATAGGCGATGAGCAGTTCTTC
TRBV28	TRBD1	TRBJ1-6	NA	CASSPWGQGASPLHF	TGTGCCAGCAGCCCGTGGGGACAGGGGGCTTCACCCCTCCACTTT
TRBV18	NA	TRBJ2-5	few	CASSPGRGAETQYF	TGTGCCAGCTCACCGGGCAGGGGTGCGGAGACCCAGTACTTC
TRBV5-4	TRBD2	TRBJ2-3	once	CASSPGTSGRTDTQYF	TGTGCCAGCAGCCCAGGGACTAGCGGGCGCACAGATACGCAGTATTTT
TRBV5-8	NA	TRBJ2-1	NA	CASSLPGVRDNEQFF	TGTGCCAGCAGCCTCCCGGGGGTCCGGGACAATGAGCAGTTCTTC
TRBV18	NA	TRBJ2-3	NA	CASASGVHTDTQYF	TGTGCCAGCGCGTCAGGGGTTCACACAGATACGCAGTATTTT
TRBV3-1/TRBV3-2	TRBD1	TRBJ1-5	NA	CASRQGAGNQPQHF	TGTGCCAGCCGACAGGGGGCAGGTAATCAGCCCCAGCATTTT
TRBV6-2/TRBV6-3	TRBD2	TRBJ2-5	NA	CASSYSTSGGETQYF	TGTGCCAGCAGTTACTCGACTAGCGGGGGGGAGACCCAGTACTTC
TRBV7-2	TRBD1	TRBJ1-5	NA	CASSGQGGNNQPQHF	TGTGCCAGCAGCGGACAGGGGGGGAACAATCAGCCCCAGCATTTT
TRBV24-1	NA	TRBJ1-2	NA	CATSAPGAKANYGYTF	TGTGCCACCAGTGCCCCTGGTGCAAAAGCTAACTATGGCTACACCTTC
TRBV6-6	NA	TRBJ2-3	NA	CASGTGTDTQYF	TGTGCCAGCGGGACCGGCACAGATACGCAGTATTTT
TRBV6-1	NA	TRBJ2-1	NA	CASSGARGSSYNEQFF	TGTGCCAGCAGTGGAGCCCGGGGGAGCTCCTACAATGAGCAGTTCTTC
TRBV5-1	TRBD1	TRBJ1-6	NA	CASSVGTGMSSPLHF	TGCGCCAGCAGCGTCGGGACAGGGATGAGTTCACCCCTCCACTTT
TRBV6-2/TRBV6-3	TRBD1	TRBJ2-3	NA	CASSSGTGGPDTQYF	TGTGCCAGCAGTTCCGGGACAGGGGGCCCAGATACGCAGTATTTT
TRBV6-2/TRBV6-3	NA	TRBJ2-7	once	CASSRDTFSSYEQYF	TGTGCCAGCAGTAGAGACACCTTCAGCTCCTACGAGCAGTACTTC
TRBV24-1	NA	TRBJ1-2	once	CATSDPGLRGYTF	TGTGCCACCAGTGATCCAGGGTTGAGGGGCTACACCTTC
TRBV5-4	NA	TRBJ1-6	NA	CASSWGLFNSPLHF	TGTGCCAGCAGCTGGGGACTCTTTAATTCACCCCTCCACTTT
TRBV28	NA	TRBJ1-1	NA	CASSSRERRTEAFF	TGTGCCAGCAGTAGCAGGGAGAGGAGGACTGAAGCTTTCTTT
TRBV4-3	NA	TRBJ1-1	NA	CASSQDNHDYMNTEAFF	TGCGCCAGCAGCCAAGATAATCATGACTACATGAACACTGAAGCTTTCTTT
TRBV12-3/TRBV12-4	NA	TRBJ2-7	NA	CASSRDPAYEQYF	TGTGCCAGCAGTCGGGACCCGGCCTACGAGCAGTACTTC
TRBV5-6	NA	TRBJ2-1	NA	CASSRAGRYNEQFF	TGTGCCAGCAGCCGGGCAGGGAGATACAATGAGCAGTTCTTC
TRBV19	NA	TRBJ2-2	NA	CASRIGGNTGELFF	TGTGCCAGTAGGATAGGGGGTAACACCGGGGAGCTGTTTTTT
TRBV6-1	TRBD1	TRBJ2-5	few	CASSEVRGPGTQYF	TGTGCCAGCAGTGAAGTTAGGGGGCCGGGGACCCAGTACTTC
TRBV25-1	NA	TRBJ1-1	NA	CASRPTLVNTEAFF	TGTGCCAGCCGCCCTACTCTGGTGAACACTGAAGCTTTCTTT
TRBV6-5	NA	TRBJ1-4	NA	CASSTGAAANEKLFF	TGTGCCAGCAGTACCGGGGCTGCGGCTAATGAAAAACTGTTTTTT
TRBV4-1	NA	TRBJ1-6	few	CASSLRTPRSSYNSPLHF	TGCGCCAGCAGCCTCCGGACGCCAAGGAGCTCCTATAATTCACCCCTCCACTTT
TRBV10-1	TRBD1	TRBJ1-3	NA	CASSESDRTGGERNTIYF	TGCGCCAGCAGTGAGTCAGATAGGACAGGGGGCGAGAGAAACACCATATATTTT
TRBV6-2/TRBV6-3	NA	TRBJ1-6	few	CASSVRRNSPLHF	TGTGCCAGCAGCGTACGGAGGAATTCACCCCTCCACTTT
TRBV19	NA	TRBJ1-3	few	CASSMNGNTIYF	TGTGCCAGTAGTATGAACGGAAACACCATATATTTT
TRBV7-2	NA	TRBJ1-6	NA	CASSLGGGGSPLHF	TGTGCCAGCAGCTTAGGAGGGGGGGGCTCACCCCTCCACTTT
TRBV7-2	TRBD1	TRBJ2-7	NA	CASSDGTGWETIAYEQYF	TGTGCCAGCAGCGATGGGACAGGGTGGGAGACTATAGCCTACGAGCAGTACTTC
TRBV30	TRBD1	TRBJ1-5	few	CAWSGDRGQNQPQHF	TGTGCCTGGAGTGGGGACAGGGGGCAGAATCAGCCCCAGCATTTT
TRBV7-9	NA	TRBJ1-5	NA	CASSFGSNQPQHF	TGTGCCAGCAGCTTTGGTAGCAATCAGCCCCAGCATTTT
TRBV5-1	TRBD1	TRBJ1-6	once	CASSTWTGEGSPLHF	TGCGCCAGCAGCACCTGGACAGGGGAAGGGTCACCCCTCCACTTT
TRBV2	TRBD2	TRBJ2-3	NA	CASSTSVGADTQYF	TGTGCCAGCAGTACTAGCGTGGGGGCAGATACGCAGTATTTT
TRBV6-5	NA	TRBJ1-3	NA	CASRGLFSGNTIYF	TGTGCCAGCAGGGGATTATTCTCTGGAAACACCATATATTTT
TRBV6-2/TRBV6-3	NA	TRBJ1-5	few	CASSSSEEGHQPQHF	TGTGCCAGCAGTTCATCTGAAGAGGGACATCAGCCCCAGCATTTT
TRBV3-1/TRBV3-2	TRBD1	TRBJ2-7	NA	CASNLTGTDYEQYF	TGTGCCAGCAACCTAACTGGGACAGACTACGAGCAGTACTTC
TRBV19	NA	TRBJ1-1	once	CASSPTTENTEAFF	TGTGCCAGTAGTCCCACGACAGAAAACACTGAAGCTTTCTTT
TRBV6-4	NA	TRBJ2-5	NA	CASNRGVRETQYF	TGTGCCAGCAACCGAGGCGTTCGAGAGACCCAGTACTTC
TRBV28	TRBD1	TRBJ1-2	NA	CASSLTAGGNYGYTF	TGTGCCAGCAGTTTAACGGCAGGGGGCAACTATGGCTACACCTTC
TRBV4-2	TRBD1	TRBJ1-2	NA	CASSQSVPGQVARGYTF	TGTGCCAGCAGCCAATCTGTTCCGGGACAGGTCGCGAGGGGCTACACCTTC
TRBV4-2	NA	TRBJ2-3	few	CASSQDLASAPDTQYF	TGTGCCAGCAGCCAAGATTTAGCGAGTGCCCCAGATACGCAGTATTTT
TRBV11-2	NA	TRBJ2-1	NA	CASSLAEQFF	TGTGCCAGCAGCTTAGCTGAGCAGTTCTTC
TRBV29-1	NA	TRBJ1-1	NA	CSGGQNTEAFF	TGCAGCGGAGGACAGAACACTGAAGCTTTCTTT
TRBV7-9	NA	TRBJ1-3	NA	CASSLSSTGNTIYF	TGTGCCAGCAGCTTATCGAGTACTGGAAACACCATATATTTT
TRBV5-8	NA	TRBJ1-4	NA	CASSLRAGQGEKLFF	TGTGCCAGCAGCTTACGGGCCGGGCAGGGTGAAAAACTGTTTTTT
TRBV7-9	NA	TRBJ2-1	NA	CASSLDGGNEQFF	TGTGCCAGCAGCTTAGACGGCGGGAATGAGCAGTTCTTC
TRBV10-2	NA	TRBJ1-1	NA	CASTERGSTRAEAFF	TGCGCCAGCACCGAACGGGGGTCGACTAGGGCTGAAGCTTTCTTT
TRBV7-2	TRBD1	TRBJ1-4	once	CASSLGGQGGTTNEKLFF	TGTGCCAGCAGCTTAGGTGGACAGGGGGGTACTACTAATGAAAAACTGTTTTTT
TRBV28	NA	TRBJ2-3	NA	CASSSTGQGPPYF	TGTGCCAGCAGTTCCACTGGTCAGGGGCCACCGTATTTT
TRBV28	NA	TRBJ2-6	NA	CASRGTDSSGANVLTF	TGTGCCAGCCGAGGGACGGACAGCTCTGGGGCCAACGTCCTGACTTTC